What follows are 7 T cell receptor beta chains derived from one specimen sequenced in a study of blood T cell repertoires in COVID-19. Sequenced by immunoSEQ multiplex PCR; TCRdb stores in-frame clones only, minus some. This sample has 45,000 to 55,000 clones; roughly 84% occur once, and the top ten carry more than 2.5%. Source material: peripheral blood. The receptors derive from a man aged 50-60 years with acute or convalescent COVID-19.

A remark on this clone: Compared with germline, one end of the junction differs, possibly owing to a read error. The J gene is TRBJ1-4, the V gene TRBV19; D might be TRBD1 (5 bases). CDR3 length: 16 amino acids. CDR1 and CDR2 (germline): LNHDA, SQIVND (reference sequence). CDR3 nucleotides: TGTGCCAGTAGTTCCGGAGGGGCAGGGTCGAATGGAAAACTGTTTTTT. Its translation is CASSSGGAGSNGKLFF.

The gene calls are TRBV18 and TRBJ1-1, with 9 nucleotides matching TRBD1. Per germline, CDR1 KGHSH and CDR2 LQKENI. The V and J ends lost 5 bases and 7 bases, in that order; junction bases with no gene match: 11. The CDR3 consists of 15 residues. CDR3 coding DNA: TGTGCCAGCTCAATAAAGGCGGGACAGGGAGGTGAAGCTTTCTTT. Amino acid sequence: CASSIKAGQGGEAFF. Using reference TRBV18 and TRBJ1-1 for the parts outside the CDR3, the full variable domain is NAGVMQNPRHLVRRRGQEARLRCSPMKGHSHVYWYRQLPEEGLKFMVYLQKENIIDESGMPKERFSAEFPKEGPSILRIQQVVRGDSAAYFCASSIKAGQGGEAFFGQGTRLTVV.

This chain joins TRBV5-1 and TRBJ1-3; D gene uncertain. Germline CDR1 and CDR2: SGHRS and YFSETQ. CDR3 length: 15 amino acids. Trimming removed 3 bases from V and 0 bases from J, with 10 bases in between. Here the CDR3 reads CASSSTVDSGNTIYF. The CDR3 nucleotides read TGCGCCAGCAGCTCGACTGTGGACTCTGGAAACACCATATATTTT.

This chain connects TRBV27 to TRBJ2-3, with TRBD2 matching 13 bases. The CDR3 contains 17 residues. The junction had 9 bases not matched to a gene; V was cut back by 5 bases and J by 4 bases. Germline V gives CDR1 MNHEY, CDR2 SMNVEV (reference sequence). Written as DNA, the CDR3 is TGTGCCAGCAGTCTACGGACTAGCGGGAGTAGGGCAGATACGCAGTATTTT. It specifies CASSLRTSGSRADTQYF.

In nucleotides, the CDR3 is TGTGCCAGTTACGATCGAGGCCAGGGGTTGAACACTGAAGCTTTCTTT. It codes for CASYDRGQGLNTEAFF. The V gene is TRBV19, the J gene TRBJ1-1, with a possible D match to TRBD1 (6 bases). V lost 8 bases, J lost 0 bases, and 19 bases lay in between. Germline-derived CDR1 and CDR2 are LNHDA and SQIVND (reference sequence). The CDR3 spans 16 residues.

The V call is TRBV20-1, the J call TRBJ2-3; D is undetermined. CDR1 and CDR2 (germline): DFQATT, SNEGSKA (reference sequence). The CDR3 runs 11 residues. Deletions cut 3 bases from V and 3 bases from J, with 4 bases between. Here the CDR3 DNA reads TGCAGTGCTAGTCCTACAGATACGCAGTATTTT. It encodes CSASPTDTQYF.

This rearrangement joins TRBV7-9 to TRBJ1-1, with D unresolved. The CDR3 is 13 amino acids. The germline gives CDR1 SEHNR, CDR2 FQNEAQ (reference sequence). V was pared by 3 bases and J by 5 bases, with 10 bases between. CDR3 loop: CASSFSNVTEAFF. The CDR3 nucleotides read TGTGCCAGCAGCTTTAGTAACGTGACTGAAGCTTTCTTT.